In this sample, the clone carrying this TCR beta chain turned up once. TCR beta VDJ and CDR3 were profiled, and genomic DNA was the template. TCRdb ran MiXCR on the reads and lists one entry per CDR3 protein. The profile shows about 180,000 distinct CDR3 sequences, almost 50% of them singletons. This record comes from a study of CD8+CD57+ T cells in acquired aplastic anemia. Before being chosen for sequencing, patients had shown CD8+CD57+ cell expansion by flow cytometry. Trimming removed 2 bases from V and 3 bases from J; junction bases left unmatched: 0. Germline CDR1 is MNHEY and CDR2 is SVGAGI. The CDR3 covers 14 residues.

This sequence was found in a human donor with aplastic anemia. Source material: sorted CD4+, CD8+, or CD8+CD57+ T cells (not recorded which) from PBMCs. This sequence joins TRBV6-5 and TRBJ2-7, with 11 nucleotides matching TRBD2. The CDR3 region has the DNA TGTGCCAGCAGTTACACTAGCGGGAGCTACGAGCAGTACTTC. Translating gives CASSYTSGSYEQYF.